Listed below are T cell receptor beta chains from one sample, sequenced in a study of human T cells and chemical hapten exposure. TCRdb recomputed calls from the RACE reads with MiXCR, one row per CDR3 protein. The repertoire includes over 300,000 distinct CDR3 sequences, 5.1% of them detected once, and 2.5% to 3% sits in the top ten. The sequences come from whole blood, collected in connection with sensitization to the hapten diphenylcyclopropenone (DPC). All receptors come from a woman in her fifties or sixties with alopecia areata. Some clones in this sample may be carry-over from other donors' samples. The CDR3 runs from the conserved cysteine through the conserved F or W. D genes are given only for firm matches. Expanded clones get a size class; other rows say once, few or many, or leave the size out.

TRBJ2-3 | TRBD2 | TRBV11-2 | NA | CASRAGGLTDTQYF | TGTGCCAGCAGGGCGGGGGGCCTAACAGATACGCAGTATTTT
TRBJ2-5 | NA | TRBV5-6 | NA | CASSFRGVKTQYF | TGTGCCAGCAGCTTCAGGGGAGTGAAGACCCAGTACTTC
TRBJ1-6 | NA | TRBV7-9 | many | CASSFQVNSPLHF | TGTGCCAGCAGCTTCCAGGTTAATTCACCCCTCCACTTT
TRBJ2-5 | NA | TRBV7-2 | many | CASSLDDSPRTQYF | TGTGCCAGCAGCTTAGATGACAGCCCAAGGACCCAGTACTTC
TRBJ2-4 | NA | TRBV7-6 | NA | CASSLGRAGNIQYF | TGTGCCAGCAGCTTAGGCAGGGCGGGAAACATTCAGTACTTC
TRBJ1-2 | NA | TRBV4-3 | NA | CASSQDIMANYGYTF | TGCGCCAGCAGCCAAGATATTATGGCTAACTATGGCTACACCTTC
TRBJ2-1 | NA | TRBV5-6 | many | CASSFLPESSYNEQFF | TGTGCCAGCAGCTTTCTCCCCGAGAGCTCCTACAATGAGCAGTTCTTC
TRBJ2-1 | TRBD1 | TRBV7-9 | many | CASNPGTGPYNEQFF | TGTGCCAGCAACCCCGGGACAGGACCTTACAATGAGCAGTTCTTC
TRBJ2-3 | NA | TRBV9 | many | CASSGGAGDTQYF | TGTGCCAGCAGCGGGGGGGCAGGAGATACGCAGTATTTT
TRBJ1-1 | NA | TRBV29-1 | NA | CSVWSGEIAEAFF | TGCAGCGTCTGGTCGGGGGAAATCGCTGAAGCTTTCTTT
TRBJ2-5 | TRBD2 | TRBV18 | many | CASSPPGTSGGGKTQYF | TGTGCCAGCTCACCACCGGGGACTAGCGGTGGAGGGAAGACCCAGTACTTC
TRBJ2-4 | NA | TRBV7-9 | few | CASSKTRANQYF | TGTGCCAGCAGCAAAACGAGAGCTAATCAGTACTTC
TRBJ1-1 | TRBD1 | TRBV12-5 | NA | CASAPETGGSTEAFF | TGTGCTAGTGCCCCGGAGACAGGGGGCTCTACTGAAGCTTTCTTT
TRBJ1-1 | NA | TRBV6-2/TRBV6-3 | many | CASSYPLGGGARMGTEAFF | TGTGCCAGCAGTTACCCCCTCGGAGGAGGGGCAAGGATGGGCACTGAAGCTTTCTTT
TRBJ1-4 | NA | TRBV29-1 | many | CSARPDGNEKLFF | TGCAGCGCCCGACCGGACGGGAATGAAAAACTGTTTTTT
TRBJ1-6 | NA | TRBV2 | many | CASSEAARALETLHF | TGTGCCAGCAGTGAAGCAGCCAGGGCTCTAGAGACCCTCCACTTT
TRBJ2-7 | NA | TRBV29-1 | NA | CSVRQGPDEQYF | TGCAGCGTTCGGCAGGGACCTGACGAGCAGTACTTC
TRBJ1-4 | NA | TRBV6-1 | few | CASSEVGGAPEKLFF | TGTGCCAGCAGTGAAGTTGGGGGGGCGCCTGAAAAACTGTTTTTT
TRBJ2-7 | NA | TRBV27 | many | CASSLWAGLYEQYF | TGTGCCAGCAGTTTATGGGCAGGCCTTTACGAGCAGTACTTC
TRBJ2-1 | NA | TRBV15 | few | CATSKGLAYNEQFF | TGTGCCACCAGCAAGGGACTGGCGTACAATGAGCAGTTCTTC
TRBJ2-1 | TRBD2 | TRBV5-1 | few | CASSALAGGLGEQFF | TGCGCCAGCAGCGCGTTAGCGGGGGGGCTGGGTGAGCAGTTCTTC
TRBJ1-6 | TRBD1 | TRBV27 | NA | CASSPRGRNSPLHF | TGTGCCAGCAGTCCAAGGGGGCGTAATTCACCCCTCCACTTT
TRBJ2-6 | NA | TRBV29-1 | NA | CSVVGPSGANVLTF | TGCAGCGTTGTGGGGCCCTCTGGGGCCAACGTCCTGACTTTC
TRBJ2-1 | TRBD1 | TRBV11-2 | many | CASSVLTGASNEQFF | TGTGCCAGCAGCGTACTTACAGGGGCAAGCAATGAGCAGTTCTTC
TRBJ1-5 | NA | TRBV10-3 | NA | CATTNSVGNQPQHF | TGTGCCACCACAAATTCGGTGGGAAATCAGCCCCAGCATTTT
TRBJ2-1 | NA | TRBV12-3/TRBV12-4 | many | CASGSAANNEQFF | TGTGCCAGCGGTTCCGCCGCGAACAATGAGCAGTTCTTC
TRBJ1-2 | TRBD1 | TRBV12-3/TRBV12-4 | few | CASRGTGSNYGYTF | TGTGCCAGCAGGGGGACAGGGAGTAACTATGGCTACACCTTC
TRBJ2-1 | NA | TRBV3-1 | many | CASSQGTYNEQFF | TGTGCCAGCAGCCAGGGGACCTACAATGAGCAGTTCTTC
TRBJ1-1 | NA | TRBV12-3/TRBV12-4 | NA | CASSLGPQGTATEAFF | TGTGCCAGCAGTTTAGGTCCCCAGGGGACCGCCACTGAAGCTTTCTTT
TRBJ2-3 | TRBD2 | TRBV27 | many | CASSRSGRGTDTQYF | TGTGCCAGCAGTCGTAGCGGGAGAGGGACAGATACGCAGTATTTT
TRBJ1-1 | NA | TRBV6-5 | many | CASSRGSTEAFF | TGTGCCAGCTCCAGGGGAAGCACTGAAGCTTTCTTT
TRBJ2-2 | NA | TRBV4-2 | many | CASSPLTGDTGELFF | TGTGCCAGCAGCCCCCTTACGGGGGACACCGGGGAGCTGTTTTTT
TRBJ1-2 | NA | TRBV10-2 | many | CASSEAITGYGYTF | TGCGCCAGCAGTGAGGCCATTACAGGGTATGGCTACACCTTC
TRBJ1-2 | TRBD1 | TRBV5-1 | few | CASSQGILINYGYTF | TGCGCCAGCTCACAGGGGATACTTATTAACTATGGCTACACCTTC
TRBJ2-3 | TRBD2 | TRBV6-6 | many | CASSLSGEGDTQYF | TGTGCCAGCAGCCTTAGCGGGGAGGGAGATACGCAGTATTTT
TRBJ1-3 | NA | TRBV10-3 | NA | CAGRGDSGNTIYF | TGTGCCGGCCGGGGTGACTCTGGAAACACCATATATTTT
TRBJ2-3 | TRBD1 | TRBV5-6 | few | CASSSGDRYTDTQYF | TGTGCCAGCAGCTCTGGGGACAGATACACAGATACGCAGTATTTT
TRBJ2-7 | TRBD1 | TRBV28 | few | CASQSPRGQTYEQYF | TGTGCCAGTCAAAGCCCCAGGGGGCAAACCTACGAGCAGTACTTC
TRBJ1-4 | TRBD1 | TRBV7-9 | NA | CASTPTGAHEKLFF | TGTGCCAGCACCCCGACAGGGGCCCATGAAAAACTGTTTTTT
TRBJ2-7 | NA | TRBV12-3/TRBV12-4 | many | CASSLHGGHEQYF | TGTGCCAGCAGTTTACATGGGGGTCACGAGCAGTACTTC
TRBJ2-1 | NA | TRBV4-2 | many | CASSQDLTGYNEQFF | TGTGCCAGCAGCCAAGATTTAACGGGGTACAATGAGCAGTTCTTC